This TCR beta chain derives from a study of CD8+ T cells in alopecia areata. Following RNA extraction, reverse transcription yielded cDNA that acted as the sequencing template. Measured with immunoSEQ multiplex PCR; TCRdb has only the in-frame clones, and not every one. The sample lists 120,000 or so clones, about 51% occurring once. Specimen: NKG2D-low CD8+ T cells sorted from blood. The TCR sequence derives from a human donor with alopecia areata.

The CDR3 sequence is CASSLVRRESGEAFF. The CDR3 DNA sequence: TGTGCCAGCAGCTTGGTTCGAAGGGAGAGCGGGGAAGCTTTCTTT. The chain is built from TRBV5-6 and TRBJ1-1, with D hard to call. CDR3 length equals 15 residues. Per the germline V gene, CDR1 is SGHDT and CDR2 is YYEEEE. V dropped 0 bases and J dropped 8 bases, with 17 bases sitting between them.